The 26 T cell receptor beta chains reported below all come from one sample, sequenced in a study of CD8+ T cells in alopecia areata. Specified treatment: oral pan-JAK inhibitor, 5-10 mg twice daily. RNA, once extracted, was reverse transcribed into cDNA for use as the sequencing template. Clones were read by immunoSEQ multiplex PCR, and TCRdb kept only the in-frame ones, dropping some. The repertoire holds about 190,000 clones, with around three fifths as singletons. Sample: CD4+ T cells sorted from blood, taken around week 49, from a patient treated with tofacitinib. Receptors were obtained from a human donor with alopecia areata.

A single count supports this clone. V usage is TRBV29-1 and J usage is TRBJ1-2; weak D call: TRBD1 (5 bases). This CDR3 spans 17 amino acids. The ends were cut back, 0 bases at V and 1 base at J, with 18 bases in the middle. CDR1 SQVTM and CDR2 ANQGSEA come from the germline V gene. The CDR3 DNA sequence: TGCAGCGTTGAAGATGCCCCTCTGGAGGGGATTAACTATGGCTACACCTTC. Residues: CSVEDAPLEGINYGYTF.

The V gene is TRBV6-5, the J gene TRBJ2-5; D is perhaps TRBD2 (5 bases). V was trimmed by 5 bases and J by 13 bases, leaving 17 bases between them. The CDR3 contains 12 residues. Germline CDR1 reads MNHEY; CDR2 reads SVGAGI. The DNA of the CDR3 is TGTGCCAGCAGTGTTCTACGAGGGATTGGGTACTTC. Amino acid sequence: CASSVLRGIGYF.

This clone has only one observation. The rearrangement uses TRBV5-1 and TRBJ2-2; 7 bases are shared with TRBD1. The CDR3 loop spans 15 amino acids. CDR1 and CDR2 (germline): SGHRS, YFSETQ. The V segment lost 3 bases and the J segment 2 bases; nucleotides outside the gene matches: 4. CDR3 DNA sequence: TGCGCCAGCAGCTCGGGACAGACTAACACCGGGGAGCTGTTTTTT. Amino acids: CASSSGQTNTGELFF.

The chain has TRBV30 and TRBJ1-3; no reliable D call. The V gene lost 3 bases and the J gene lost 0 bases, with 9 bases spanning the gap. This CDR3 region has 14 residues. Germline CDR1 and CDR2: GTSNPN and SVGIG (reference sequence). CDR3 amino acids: CAWSAGFSGNTIYF. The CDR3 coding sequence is TGTGCCTGGAGCGCAGGCTTCTCTGGAAACACCATATATTTT.

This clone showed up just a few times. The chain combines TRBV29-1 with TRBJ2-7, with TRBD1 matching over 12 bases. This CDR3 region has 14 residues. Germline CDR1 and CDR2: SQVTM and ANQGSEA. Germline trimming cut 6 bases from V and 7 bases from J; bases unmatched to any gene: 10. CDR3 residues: CSVRGGQGAREQYF. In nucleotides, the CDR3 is TGCAGCGTCCGAGGGGGACAGGGGGCGCGTGAGCAGTACTTC.

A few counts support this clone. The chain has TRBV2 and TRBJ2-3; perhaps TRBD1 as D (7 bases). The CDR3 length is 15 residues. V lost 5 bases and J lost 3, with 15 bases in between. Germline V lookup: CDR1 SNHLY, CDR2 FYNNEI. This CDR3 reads CASSNQGGATDTQYF. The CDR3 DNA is TGTGCCAGCAGTAACCAGGGGGGTGCAACAGATACGCAGTATTTT.

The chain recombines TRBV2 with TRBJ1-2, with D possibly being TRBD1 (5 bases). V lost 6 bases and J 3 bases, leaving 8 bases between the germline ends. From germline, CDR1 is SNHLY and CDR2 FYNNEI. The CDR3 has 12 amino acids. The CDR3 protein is CASRAGHYGYTF. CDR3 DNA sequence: TGTGCCAGCAGGGCAGGGCACTATGGCTACACCTTC.

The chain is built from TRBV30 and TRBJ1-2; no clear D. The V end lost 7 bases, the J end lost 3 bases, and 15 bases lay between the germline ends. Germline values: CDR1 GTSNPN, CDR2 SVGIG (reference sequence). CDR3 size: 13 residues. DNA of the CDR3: TGTGCCTCTAACAGCGTCGGGGACTATGGCTACACCTTC. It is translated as CASNSVGDYGYTF. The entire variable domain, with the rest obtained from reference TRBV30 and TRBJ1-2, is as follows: SQTIHQWPATLVQPVGSPLSLECTVEGTSNPNLYWYRQAAGRGLQLLFYSVGIGQISSEVPQNLSASRPQDRQFILSSKKLLLSDSGFYLCASNSVGDYGYTFGSGTRLTVV.

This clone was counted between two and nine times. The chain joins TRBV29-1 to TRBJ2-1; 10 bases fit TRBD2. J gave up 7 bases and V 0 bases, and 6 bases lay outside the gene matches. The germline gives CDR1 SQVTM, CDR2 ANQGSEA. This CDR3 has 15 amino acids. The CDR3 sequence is CSVEERLAGVNEQFF. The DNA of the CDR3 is TGCAGCGTTGAAGAACGGCTAGCGGGGGTAAATGAGCAGTTCTTC.

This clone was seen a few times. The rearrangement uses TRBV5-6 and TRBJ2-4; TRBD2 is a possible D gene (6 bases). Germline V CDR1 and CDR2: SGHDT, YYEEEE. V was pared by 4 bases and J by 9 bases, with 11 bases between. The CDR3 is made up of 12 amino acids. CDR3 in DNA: TGTGCCAGCAGCCTGACGGGGGTCATTCAGTACTTC. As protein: CASSLTGVIQYF. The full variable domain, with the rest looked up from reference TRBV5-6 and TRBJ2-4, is DAGVTQSPTHLIKTRGQQVTLRCSPKSGHDTVSWYQQALGQGPQFIFQYYEEEERQRGNFPDRFSGHQFPNYSSELNVNALLLGDSALYLCASSLTGVIQYFGAGTRLSVL.

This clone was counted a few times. This CDR3 is CASSPDGTSGALYNEQFF. The CDR3 DNA sequence: TGTGCCAGCAGCCCGGATGGTACTAGCGGGGCCCTTTACAATGAGCAGTTCTTC. V is TRBV7-8 and J is TRBJ2-1; TRBD2 aligns across 10 bases. The V gene end was trimmed by 5 bases and the J gene end by 4 bases; junction bases not matched to a gene: 14. Germline lookup yields CDR1 SGHVS and CDR2 FQNEAQ. The CDR3 runs 18 residues. The full variable domain, rest sourced from reference TRBV7-8 and TRBJ2-1, is GAGVSQSPRYKVAKRGQDVALRCDPISGHVSLFWYQQALGQGPEFLTYFQNEAQLDKSGLPSDRFFAERPEGSVSTLKIQRTQQEDSAVYLCASSPDGTSGALYNEQFFGPGTRLTVL.

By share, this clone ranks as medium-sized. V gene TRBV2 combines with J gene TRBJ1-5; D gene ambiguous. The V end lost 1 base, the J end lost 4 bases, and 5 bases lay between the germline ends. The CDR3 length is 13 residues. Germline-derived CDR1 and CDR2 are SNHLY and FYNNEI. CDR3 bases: TGTGCCAGCAGTGAAGGCGTTAATCAGCCCCAGCATTTT. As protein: CASSEGVNQPQHF.

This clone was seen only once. The CDR3 sequence is CASSPTGANVLTF. In DNA, the CDR3 is TGTGCCAGCAGCCCCACAGGGGCCAACGTCCTGACTTTC. The chain employs TRBV25-1 and TRBJ2-6, with D unresolved. The germline V gene encodes CDR1 MGHDK and CDR2 SYGVNS. Trimming shortened V by 6 bases and J by 4 bases, and 7 bases separated the two germline ends. This CDR3 is built from 13 residues.

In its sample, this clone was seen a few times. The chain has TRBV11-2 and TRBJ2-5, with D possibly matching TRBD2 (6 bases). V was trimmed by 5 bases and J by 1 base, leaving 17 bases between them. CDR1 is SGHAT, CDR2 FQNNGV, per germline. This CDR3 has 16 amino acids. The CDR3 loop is CASSPGLQTPQETQYF. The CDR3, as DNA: TGTGCCAGCAGCCCGGGACTCCAAACCCCCCAAGAGACCCAGTACTTC.

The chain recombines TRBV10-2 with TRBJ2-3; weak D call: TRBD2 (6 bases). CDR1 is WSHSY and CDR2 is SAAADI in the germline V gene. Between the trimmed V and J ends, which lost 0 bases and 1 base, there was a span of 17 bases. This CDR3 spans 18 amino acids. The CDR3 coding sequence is TGCGCCAGCAGTGAGTCAATCCCCGTTAGCGGTGGCACAGATACGCAGTATTTT. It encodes CASSESIPVSGGTDTQYF.

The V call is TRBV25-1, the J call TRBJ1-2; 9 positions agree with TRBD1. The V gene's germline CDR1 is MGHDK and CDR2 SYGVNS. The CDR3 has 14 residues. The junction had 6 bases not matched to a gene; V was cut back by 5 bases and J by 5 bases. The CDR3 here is CASSNYGTGYGYTF. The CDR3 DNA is TGTGCCAGCAGTAATTACGGGACAGGGTATGGCTACACCTTC.

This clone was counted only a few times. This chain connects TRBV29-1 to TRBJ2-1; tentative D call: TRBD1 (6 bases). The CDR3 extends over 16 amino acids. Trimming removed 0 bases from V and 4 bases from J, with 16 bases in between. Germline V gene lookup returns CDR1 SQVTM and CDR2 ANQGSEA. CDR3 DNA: TGCAGCGTTGAAGACGGGACACCTCGGAAATACAATGAGCAGTTCTTC. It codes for CSVEDGTPRKYNEQFF.

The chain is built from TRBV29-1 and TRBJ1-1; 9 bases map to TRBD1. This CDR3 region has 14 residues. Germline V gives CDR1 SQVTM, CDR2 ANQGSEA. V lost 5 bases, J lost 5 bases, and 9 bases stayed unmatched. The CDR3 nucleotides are TGCAGCGTTCAGGGTTGGACAGGGGATACTGAAGCTTTCTTT. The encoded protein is CSVQGWTGDTEAFF.

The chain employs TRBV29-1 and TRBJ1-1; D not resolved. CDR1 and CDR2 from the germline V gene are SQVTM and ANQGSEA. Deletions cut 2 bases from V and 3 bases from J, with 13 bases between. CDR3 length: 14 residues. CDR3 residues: CSVERRLADTEAFF. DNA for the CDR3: TGCAGCGTTGAACGACGGCTTGCGGACACTGAAGCTTTCTTT.

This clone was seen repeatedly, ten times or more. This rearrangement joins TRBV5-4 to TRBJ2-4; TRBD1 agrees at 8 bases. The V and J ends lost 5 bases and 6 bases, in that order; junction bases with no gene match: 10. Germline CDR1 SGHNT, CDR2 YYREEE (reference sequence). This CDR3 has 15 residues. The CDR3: CASSRRDRSGNIQYF. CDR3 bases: TGTGCCAGCAGTCGCCGGGACAGGTCAGGAAACATTCAGTACTTC.

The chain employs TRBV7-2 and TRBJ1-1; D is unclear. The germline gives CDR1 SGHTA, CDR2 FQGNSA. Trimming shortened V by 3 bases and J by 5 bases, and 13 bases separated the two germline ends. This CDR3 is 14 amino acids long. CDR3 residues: CASSFEGLVTEAFF. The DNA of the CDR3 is TGTGCCAGCAGCTTCGAGGGTTTGGTGACTGAAGCTTTCTTT.

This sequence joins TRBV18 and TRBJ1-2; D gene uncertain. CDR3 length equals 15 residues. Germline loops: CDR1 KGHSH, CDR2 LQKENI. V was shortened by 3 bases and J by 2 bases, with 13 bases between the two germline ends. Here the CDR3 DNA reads TGTGCCAGCTCACCTAGGGAAGGAAGAAACTATGGCTACACCTTC. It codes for CASSPREGRNYGYTF.

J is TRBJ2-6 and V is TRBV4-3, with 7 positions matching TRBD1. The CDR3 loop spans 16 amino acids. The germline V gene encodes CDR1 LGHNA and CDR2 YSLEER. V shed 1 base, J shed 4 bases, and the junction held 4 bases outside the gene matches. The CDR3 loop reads CASSQGGGTGANVLTF. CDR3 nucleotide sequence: TGCGCCAGCAGCCAAGGAGGGGGCACCGGGGCCAACGTCCTGACTTTC.

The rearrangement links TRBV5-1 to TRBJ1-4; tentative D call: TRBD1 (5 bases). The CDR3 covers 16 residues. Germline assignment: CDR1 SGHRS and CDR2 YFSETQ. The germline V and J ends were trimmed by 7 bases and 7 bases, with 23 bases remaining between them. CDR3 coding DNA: TGCGCCAGCGGCAGTAACCCAGGGACGGTTGGTGAAAAACTGTTTTTT. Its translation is CASGSNPGTVGEKLFF.

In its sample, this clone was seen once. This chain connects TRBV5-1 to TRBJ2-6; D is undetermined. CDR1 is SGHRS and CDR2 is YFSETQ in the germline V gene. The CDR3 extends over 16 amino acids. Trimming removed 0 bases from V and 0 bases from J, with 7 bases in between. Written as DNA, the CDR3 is TGCGCCAGCAGCTTGGCACTTGGCTCTGGGGCCAACGTCCTGACTTTC. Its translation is CASSLALGSGANVLTF.

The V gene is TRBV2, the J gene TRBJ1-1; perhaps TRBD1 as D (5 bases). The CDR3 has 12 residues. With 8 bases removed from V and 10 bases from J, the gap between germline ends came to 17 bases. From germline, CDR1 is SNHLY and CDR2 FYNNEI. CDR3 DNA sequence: TGTGCCAGCCTACCAGATTGGCAGGGAGCTTTCTTT. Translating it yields CASLPDWQGAFF.